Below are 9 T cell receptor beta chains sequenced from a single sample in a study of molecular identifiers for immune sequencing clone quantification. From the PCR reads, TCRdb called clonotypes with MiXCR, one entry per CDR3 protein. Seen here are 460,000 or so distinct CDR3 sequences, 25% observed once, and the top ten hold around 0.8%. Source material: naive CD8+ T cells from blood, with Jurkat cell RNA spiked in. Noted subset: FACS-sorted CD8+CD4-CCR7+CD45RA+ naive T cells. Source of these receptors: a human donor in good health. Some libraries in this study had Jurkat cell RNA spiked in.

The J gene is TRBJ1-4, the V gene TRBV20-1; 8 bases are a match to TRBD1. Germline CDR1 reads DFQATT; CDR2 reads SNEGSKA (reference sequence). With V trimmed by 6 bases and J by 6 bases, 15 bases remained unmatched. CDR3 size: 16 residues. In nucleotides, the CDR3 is TGCAGTGCAACCAAGGACAGGGTGGTAGGGCATGAAAAACTGTTTTTT. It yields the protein CSATKDRVVGHEKLFF.

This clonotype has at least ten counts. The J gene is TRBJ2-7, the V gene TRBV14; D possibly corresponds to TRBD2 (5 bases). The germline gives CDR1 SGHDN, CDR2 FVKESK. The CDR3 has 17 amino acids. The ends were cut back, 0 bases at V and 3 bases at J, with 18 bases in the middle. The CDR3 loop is CASSQDYRSGVGYEQYF. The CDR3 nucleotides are TGTGCCAGCAGCCAAGATTACCGGTCCGGGGTCGGCTACGAGCAGTACTTC.

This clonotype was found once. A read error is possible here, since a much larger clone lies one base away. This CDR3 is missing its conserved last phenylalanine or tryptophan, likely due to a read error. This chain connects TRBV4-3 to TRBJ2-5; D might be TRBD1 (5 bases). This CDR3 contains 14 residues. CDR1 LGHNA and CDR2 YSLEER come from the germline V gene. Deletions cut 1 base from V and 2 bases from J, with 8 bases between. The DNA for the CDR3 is TGCGCCAGCAGCCAAGTCACAGGTCAAGAGACCCAGTACCTC. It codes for CASSQVTGQETQYL.

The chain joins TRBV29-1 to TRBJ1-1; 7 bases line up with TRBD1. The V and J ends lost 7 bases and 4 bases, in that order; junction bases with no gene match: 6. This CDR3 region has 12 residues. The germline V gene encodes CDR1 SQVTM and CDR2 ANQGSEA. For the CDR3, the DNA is TGCAGCGGGCGAACAGGGGCCACTGAAGCTTTCTTT. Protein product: CSGRTGATEAFF.

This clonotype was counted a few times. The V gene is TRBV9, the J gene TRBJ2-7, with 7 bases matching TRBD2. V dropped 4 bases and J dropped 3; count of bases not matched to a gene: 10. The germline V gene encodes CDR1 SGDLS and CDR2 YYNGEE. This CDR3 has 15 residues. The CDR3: CASSPSVGGDYEQYF. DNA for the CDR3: TGTGCCAGCAGCCCCTCGGTGGGGGGGGACTACGAGCAGTACTTC. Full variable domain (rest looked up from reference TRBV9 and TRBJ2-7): DSGVTQTPKHLITATGQRVTLRCSPRSGDLSVYWYQQSLDQGLQFLIQYYNGEERAKGNILERFSAQQFPDLHSELNLSSLELGDSALYFCASSPSVGGDYEQYFGPGTRLTVT.

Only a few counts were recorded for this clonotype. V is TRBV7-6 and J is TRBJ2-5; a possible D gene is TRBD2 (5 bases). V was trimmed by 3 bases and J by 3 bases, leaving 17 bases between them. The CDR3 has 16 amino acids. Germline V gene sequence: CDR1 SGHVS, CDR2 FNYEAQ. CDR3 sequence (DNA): TGTGCCAGCAGCTTCACAATACAACGGGATAAAGAGACCCAGTACTTC. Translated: CASSFTIQRDKETQYF. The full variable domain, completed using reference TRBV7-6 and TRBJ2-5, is GAGVSQSPRYKVTKRGQDVALRCDPISGHVSLYWYRQALGQGPEFLTYFNYEAQQDKSGLPNDRFSAERPEGSISTLTIQRTEQRDSAMYRCASSFTIQRDKETQYFGPGTRLLVL.

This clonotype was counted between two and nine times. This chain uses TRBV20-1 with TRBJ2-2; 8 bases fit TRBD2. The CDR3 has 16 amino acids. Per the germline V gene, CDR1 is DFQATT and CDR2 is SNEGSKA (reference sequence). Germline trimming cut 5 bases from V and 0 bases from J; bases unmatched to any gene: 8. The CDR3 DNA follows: TGCAGTGCTTATCCCCTGACTAGCGCGAACACCGGGGAGCTGTTTTTT. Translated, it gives CSAYPLTSANTGELFF.

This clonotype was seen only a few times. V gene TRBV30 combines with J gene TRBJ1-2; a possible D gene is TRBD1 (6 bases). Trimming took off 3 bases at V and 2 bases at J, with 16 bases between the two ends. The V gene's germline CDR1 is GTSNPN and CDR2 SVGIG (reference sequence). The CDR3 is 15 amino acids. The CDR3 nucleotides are TGTGCCTGGAGCGCCGGGACAACCATGAACTATGGCTACACCTTC. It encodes CAWSAGTTMNYGYTF.

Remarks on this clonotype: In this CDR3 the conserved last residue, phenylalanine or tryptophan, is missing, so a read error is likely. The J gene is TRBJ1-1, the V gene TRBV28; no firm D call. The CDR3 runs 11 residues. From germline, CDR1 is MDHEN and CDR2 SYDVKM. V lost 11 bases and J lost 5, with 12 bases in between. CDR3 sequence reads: CAARSMTEAFL. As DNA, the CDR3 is TGTGCCGCGCGTAGTATGACTGAAGCTTTCTTA.